This T cell receptor beta chain was sequenced for a study of shared T cell receptors in the human thymus. Data came from immunoSEQ multiplex PCR; TCRdb stores just in-frame clones and leaves some out. The data contain about 380,000 clones, roughly 94% of them singletons. CDR1 and CDR2 from the germline V gene are MNHNY and SVGAGI (reference sequence). Trimming removed 2 bases at V and 2 bases at J, with 10 bases between. This CDR3 contains 15 residues. This receptor was obtained from a human donor. The source material was thymocytes. This rearrangement joins TRBV6-6 to TRBJ2-1; possibly TRBD2 for D (5 bases). Written as DNA, the CDR3 is TGTGCCAGCAGTTACACCCGGGATCCCTACAATGAGCAGTTCTTC. It translates to CASSYTRDPYNEQFF.